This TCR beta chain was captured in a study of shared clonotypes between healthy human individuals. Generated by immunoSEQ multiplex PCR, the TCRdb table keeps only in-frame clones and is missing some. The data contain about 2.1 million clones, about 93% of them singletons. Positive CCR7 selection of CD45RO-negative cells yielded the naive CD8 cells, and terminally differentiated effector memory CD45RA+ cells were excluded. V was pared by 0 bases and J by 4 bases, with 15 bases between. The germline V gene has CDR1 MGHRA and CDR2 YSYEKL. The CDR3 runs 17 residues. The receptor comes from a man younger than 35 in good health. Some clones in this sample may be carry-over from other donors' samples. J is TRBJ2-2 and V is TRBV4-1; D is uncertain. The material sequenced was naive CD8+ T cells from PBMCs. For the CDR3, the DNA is TGCGCCAGCAGCCAAGATTATGGCAGAAGGTTCACCGGGGAGCTGTTTTTT. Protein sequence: CASSQDYGRRFTGELFF.